The rows below give T cell receptor beta chains drawn from one sample of a study of CD8 T cells in ankylosing spondylitis. From the 5' RACE reads, TCRdb called clonotypes with MiXCR, one entry per CDR3 protein. Here the sample spans about 240,000 distinct CDR3 sequences, 8% to 9.5% being singletons. The material sequenced was blood, either unsorted or a sorted T cell fraction (not recorded which). The receptor source for this set is a male donor with ankylosing spondylitis or in good health (not recorded which). Both conserved end residues are part of each CDR3. D genes are given only for firm matches. Size tells how often a clone was seen (once, few, many) or the class of an expanded clone, and some rows leave it out.

v_gene: TRBV4-3
j_gene: TRBJ1-6
d_gene: -
abundance: -
CDR3aa: CASSHEDTGASSPLHF

v_gene: TRBV7-2
j_gene: TRBJ2-3
d_gene: TRBD1
abundance: many
CDR3aa: CASSSPGQIISTDTQYF

v_gene: TRBV6-1
j_gene: TRBJ1-5
d_gene: TRBD1
abundance: many
CDR3aa: CASREGQGYSNQPQHF

v_gene: TRBV20-1
j_gene: TRBJ2-7
d_gene: -
abundance: many
CDR3aa: CSAPKQGEEQYF

v_gene: TRBV7-6
j_gene: TRBJ2-3
d_gene: TRBD2
abundance: many
CDR3aa: CASSSLRLAQPQYF

v_gene: TRBV7-9
j_gene: TRBJ1-1
d_gene: -
abundance: many
CDR3aa: CASSFPVAGSKTEAFF

v_gene: TRBV20-1
j_gene: TRBJ2-1
d_gene: TRBD2
abundance: many
CDR3aa: CSARTAPGLAGGSSYNEQFF

v_gene: TRBV5-1
j_gene: TRBJ2-5
d_gene: TRBD2
abundance: -
CDR3aa: CASSFLGTSGGQETQYF

v_gene: TRBV29-1
j_gene: TRBJ1-5
d_gene: -
abundance: many
CDR3aa: CSGLDARGQHF

v_gene: TRBV7-2
j_gene: TRBJ1-1
d_gene: -
abundance: few
CDR3aa: CASSHRGMNTEAFF

v_gene: TRBV11-1
j_gene: TRBJ2-1
d_gene: TRBD2
abundance: many
CDR3aa: CASSRSGSSYNEQFF

v_gene: TRBV3-1
j_gene: TRBJ2-7
d_gene: -
abundance: few
CDR3aa: CASSPPSRVSEQYF

v_gene: TRBV21-1
j_gene: TRBJ2-4
d_gene: -
abundance: many
CDR3aa: CASSKGQGMTKNIQYF

v_gene: TRBV18
j_gene: TRBJ2-1
d_gene: TRBD2
abundance: few
CDR3aa: CASSPLGTSGSGEQFF

v_gene: TRBV12-3/TRBV12-4
j_gene: TRBJ2-7
d_gene: TRBD1
abundance: many
CDR3aa: CASSSTGGLYEQYF

v_gene: TRBV20-1
j_gene: TRBJ2-3
d_gene: TRBD2
abundance: many
CDR3aa: CSASPAGGGTDTQYF

v_gene: TRBV7-2
j_gene: TRBJ2-7
d_gene: TRBD2
abundance: -
CDR3aa: CASSLAMILAGGPDEQYF

v_gene: TRBV7-3
j_gene: TRBJ1-2
d_gene: -
abundance: many
CDR3aa: CASSLRTNYGYTF

v_gene: TRBV29-1
j_gene: TRBJ2-1
d_gene: TRBD1
abundance: many
CDR3aa: CSVGQGFYNEQFF

v_gene: TRBV5-6
j_gene: TRBJ2-2
d_gene: TRBD1
abundance: many
CDR3aa: CASSPTGNAGELFF

v_gene: TRBV4-1
j_gene: TRBJ2-7
d_gene: -
abundance: few
CDR3aa: CASSTRDETGYEQYF

v_gene: TRBV18
j_gene: TRBJ2-1
d_gene: TRBD2
abundance: many
CDR3aa: CASGLAGGHNEQFF

v_gene: TRBV5-1
j_gene: TRBJ2-2
d_gene: TRBD1
abundance: -
CDR3aa: CASSSDRGGNTGELFF

v_gene: TRBV29-1
j_gene: TRBJ1-3
d_gene: TRBD1
abundance: many
CDR3aa: CSVGDRQGQSGNTIYF

v_gene: TRBV7-2
j_gene: TRBJ2-7
d_gene: -
abundance: many
CDR3aa: CASSSRRATYEQYF

v_gene: TRBV7-9
j_gene: TRBJ2-1
d_gene: -
abundance: many
CDR3aa: CASSPRGNNEQFF

v_gene: TRBV5-6
j_gene: TRBJ1-1
d_gene: -
abundance: few
CDR3aa: CASSLAQQGTEAFF

v_gene: TRBV5-1
j_gene: TRBJ2-5
d_gene: -
abundance: few
CDR3aa: CASSSQSMGRETQYF

v_gene: TRBV12-3/TRBV12-4
j_gene: TRBJ1-1
d_gene: -
abundance: -
CDR3aa: CASSAAWVNTEAFF

v_gene: TRBV12-3/TRBV12-4
j_gene: TRBJ1-5
d_gene: -
abundance: -
CDR3aa: CAISTGIGNQPQHF

v_gene: TRBV12-3/TRBV12-4
j_gene: TRBJ1-1
d_gene: -
abundance: many
CDR3aa: CASNRDSGVGTEAFF

v_gene: TRBV4-3
j_gene: TRBJ1-6
d_gene: -
abundance: many
CDR3aa: CASSQGVVSENSPLHF

v_gene: TRBV10-3
j_gene: TRBJ2-7
d_gene: TRBD1
abundance: -
CDR3aa: CATRDRDEQYF

v_gene: TRBV6-1
j_gene: TRBJ1-4
d_gene: TRBD1
abundance: many
CDR3aa: CASRTGERSTNEKLFF

v_gene: TRBV4-2
j_gene: TRBJ1-1
d_gene: -
abundance: -
CDR3aa: CASSQDPSPEAFF

v_gene: TRBV7-9
j_gene: TRBJ2-5
d_gene: -
abundance: few
CDR3aa: CASSLSRDQETQYF

v_gene: TRBV30
j_gene: TRBJ1-3
d_gene: -
abundance: -
CDR3aa: CAWKTPASGGNTIYF

v_gene: TRBV20-1
j_gene: TRBJ2-5
d_gene: TRBD1
abundance: -
CDR3aa: CSASGGTGGPRVQETQYF

v_gene: TRBV5-1
j_gene: TRBJ2-3
d_gene: -
abundance: -
CDR3aa: CASSPIRGDTDTQYF

v_gene: TRBV4-2
j_gene: TRBJ1-2
d_gene: -
abundance: -
CDR3aa: CASSQDSGGYGYTF

v_gene: TRBV5-1
j_gene: TRBJ2-4
d_gene: -
abundance: few
CDR3aa: CASSLDSGNIQYF

v_gene: TRBV6-2/TRBV6-3
j_gene: TRBJ2-7
d_gene: -
abundance: few
CDR3aa: CASSYAPGQPYEQYF

v_gene: TRBV11-1
j_gene: TRBJ2-6
d_gene: -
abundance: many
CDR3aa: CASSLGNSPYSGANVLTF

v_gene: TRBV20-1
j_gene: TRBJ2-7
d_gene: TRBD1
abundance: many
CDR3aa: CSAREAGQDSYEQYF

v_gene: TRBV20-1
j_gene: TRBJ2-1
d_gene: TRBD1
abundance: -
CDR3aa: CCARIGYGDREYNEQFF

v_gene: TRBV18
j_gene: TRBJ2-1
d_gene: TRBD2
abundance: many
CDR3aa: CASSQGLAGAAIYNEQFF

v_gene: TRBV20-1
j_gene: TRBJ2-1
d_gene: TRBD2
abundance: many
CDR3aa: CSAINSGDSYNEQFF

v_gene: TRBV12-3/TRBV12-4
j_gene: TRBJ2-3
d_gene: -
abundance: many
CDR3aa: CASSFSWGDTQYF

v_gene: TRBV7-2
j_gene: TRBJ2-7
d_gene: TRBD2
abundance: many
CDR3aa: CASSLARLGGGVYEQYF

v_gene: TRBV18
j_gene: TRBJ2-1
d_gene: TRBD2
abundance: -
CDR3aa: CASSTGTSVYNEQFF

v_gene: TRBV25-1
j_gene: TRBJ2-2
d_gene: -
abundance: many
CDR3aa: CASSERGKTGELFF

v_gene: TRBV27
j_gene: TRBJ2-2
d_gene: -
abundance: -
CDR3aa: CASSLSGTNTGELFF

v_gene: TRBV5-6
j_gene: TRBJ1-2
d_gene: -
abundance: many
CDR3aa: CASSLRWGDYGYTF

v_gene: TRBV7-6
j_gene: TRBJ2-7
d_gene: TRBD2
abundance: -
CDR3aa: CASSSGLAGGPTSNEQYF

v_gene: TRBV4-3
j_gene: TRBJ1-2
d_gene: -
abundance: many
CDR3aa: CASSQDPIVRYGYTF

v_gene: TRBV7-9
j_gene: TRBJ2-3
d_gene: -
abundance: -
CDR3aa: CASSLSTSVNTQYF

v_gene: TRBV18
j_gene: TRBJ1-5
d_gene: -
abundance: -
CDR3aa: CASSPGTGGRQPQHF

v_gene: TRBV18
j_gene: TRBJ1-4
d_gene: -
abundance: many
CDR3aa: CASSPGSQAVRLFF

v_gene: TRBV20-1
j_gene: TRBJ2-3
d_gene: TRBD2
abundance: many
CDR3aa: CSARDPSGRAQYF